This T cell receptor beta chain was captured by sequencing in a study of blood T cell repertoires in COVID-19. At the level of the study: Italy, Spain and the United States were the sources of the convalescent and acute COVID-19 samples.

Assay used: immunoSEQ multiplex PCR; TCRdb lists only in-frame clones, some missing. In the table there are nearly 250,000 clones, approximately 90% of which are singletons. The germline V gene has CDR1 SGDLS and CDR2 YYNGEE. After removal of 4 bases from V and 0 bases from J, the junction contained 3 bases not matched to a gene. The CDR3 consists of 14 residues. The study drew participants aged about 18 to 89 years from 20 to 30 US areas. The TCR originated in a man aged 50 to 59 who had been exposed to COVID-19. The chain combines TRBV9 with TRBJ2-5; 7 bases match TRBD1. The sequenced material came from PBMCs or T cells enriched from blood (not recorded which). CDR3 sequence reads: CASSLGQDQETQYF. In DNA form, the CDR3 reads TGTGCCAGCAGCCTTGGACAGGACCAAGAGACCCAGTACTTC.